This record concerns one TCR beta chain sequence. The CDR3 is 14 residues long. V was pared by 6 bases and J by 4 bases, with 6 bases of the junction left unmatched. Germline V lookup: CDR1 MNHEY, CDR2 SMNVEV (reference sequence). Libraries were prepared by immunoSEQ multiplex PCR; TCRdb keeps only in-frame clonotypes and omits some of them. The table lists about 93,000 clones, roughly 92% of them singletons. These data belong to a study of T cell changes during pregnancy in multiple sclerosis. The clonotype originates from a female donor with multiple sclerosis, enrolled in a pregnancy study. V is TRBV27 and J is TRBJ1-5, with 7 nucleotides matching TRBD1. The sample was peripheral blood, taken after pregnancy. CDR3 in DNA: TGTGCCAGCAGCCAAGGGACAGCAAATCAGCCCCAGCATTTT. As protein: CASSQGTANQPQHF.